These T cell receptor beta chains were read from a single sample in a study of identical twins' blood T cells. TCRdb itself ran the 5' RACE reads through MiXCR, one entry per CDR3 protein. The sample has roughly 380,000 distinct CDR3 sequences, 25% to 35% seen once; the top ten hold about 6%. Sample: PBMCs. The receptors stem from a woman aged 18 to 55 in good health. Both conserved end residues are part of each CDR3. Each record gives: D gene, clone size, V gene, J gene, CDR3 DNA, CDR3 protein. A D gene is named only where the DNA matches it firmly. Part of the rows lack a size; the others show once, few, many or a class for expanded clones.

d_gene: TRBD1
abundance: many
v_gene: TRBV6-6
j_gene: TRBJ1-5
CDR3nt: TGTGCCAGTTCAGGGGGCGACCAGCCCCAGCATTTT
CDR3aa: CASSGGDQPQHF

d_gene: .
abundance: .
v_gene: TRBV3-1
j_gene: TRBJ1-1
CDR3nt: TGTGCCAGCAGCCATCTGAGATACACTGAAGCTTTCTTT
CDR3aa: CASSHLRYTEAFF

d_gene: TRBD1
abundance: few
v_gene: TRBV7-9
j_gene: TRBJ2-5
CDR3nt: TGTGCCAGCAGCTTAGGACAGGGGGTTTCAGAGACCCAGTACTTC
CDR3aa: CASSLGQGVSETQYF

d_gene: .
abundance: .
v_gene: TRBV4-3
j_gene: TRBJ2-2
CDR3nt: TGCGCCAGCAGCCTTACCCTGGGGGTCCCCGGGGAGCTGTTTTTT
CDR3aa: CASSLTLGVPGELFF

d_gene: .
abundance: .
v_gene: TRBV20-1
j_gene: TRBJ1-5
CDR3nt: TGCAGTGCTAGAGATTGGGCTAATCAGCCCCAGCATTTT
CDR3aa: CSARDWANQPQHF

d_gene: .
abundance: few
v_gene: TRBV28
j_gene: TRBJ2-7
CDR3nt: TGTGCCAGCTCCAGTGGGGCGTCCTACGAGCAGTACTTC
CDR3aa: CASSSGASYEQYF

d_gene: TRBD1
abundance: few
v_gene: TRBV7-6
j_gene: TRBJ1-1
CDR3nt: TGTGCCAGCAGCTTAGGCAGGGGGCAGGCCACTGAAGCTTTCTTT
CDR3aa: CASSLGRGQATEAFF

d_gene: .
abundance: few
v_gene: TRBV12-3/TRBV12-4
j_gene: TRBJ1-1
CDR3nt: TGTGCCAGCAGTTTGAGGAGGGGCGAAGCTTTCTTT
CDR3aa: CASSLRRGEAFF

d_gene: TRBD2
abundance: .
v_gene: TRBV10-3
j_gene: TRBJ2-2
CDR3nt: TGTGCCATCAGCGGGACTATTCCTACCGGGGAGCTGTTTTTT
CDR3aa: CAISGTIPTGELFF

d_gene: TRBD2
abundance: few
v_gene: TRBV10-3
j_gene: TRBJ2-1
CDR3nt: TGTGCCATCAGTGGTAGCGGGAGGGCCTACAATGAGCAGTTCTTC
CDR3aa: CAISGSGRAYNEQFF

d_gene: .
abundance: few
v_gene: TRBV7-9
j_gene: TRBJ1-1
CDR3nt: TGTGCCAGCAGCTTGGGGGACGGCGAAGCTTTCTTT
CDR3aa: CASSLGDGEAFF

d_gene: TRBD2
abundance: few
v_gene: TRBV6-5
j_gene: TRBJ2-1
CDR3nt: TGTGCCAGCAGCCGTACTAGCGGGAGAACGAATGAGCAGTTCTTC
CDR3aa: CASSRTSGRTNEQFF

d_gene: .
abundance: few
v_gene: TRBV24-1
j_gene: TRBJ2-3
CDR3nt: TGTGCCACCAGTGATGTAACAGATACGCAGTATTTT
CDR3aa: CATSDVTDTQYF

d_gene: .
abundance: .
v_gene: TRBV5-6
j_gene: TRBJ1-5
CDR3nt: TGTGCCAGCAGCTCAGGGATTAATCAGCCCCAGCATTTT
CDR3aa: CASSSGINQPQHF

d_gene: .
abundance: .
v_gene: TRBV11-3
j_gene: TRBJ2-7
CDR3nt: TGTGCCAGCAGCGAGGAAAGACAGCACTACGAGCAGTACTTC
CDR3aa: CASSEERQHYEQYF

d_gene: TRBD1
abundance: many
v_gene: TRBV2
j_gene: TRBJ1-2
CDR3nt: TGTGCCAGCAGAGGACAGGGAGACTATGGCTACACCTTC
CDR3aa: CASRGQGDYGYTF

d_gene: TRBD1
abundance: few
v_gene: TRBV10-3
j_gene: TRBJ1-2
CDR3nt: TGTGCCATCAGTGAGACAGGGGCTGATGGCTACACCTTC
CDR3aa: CAISETGADGYTF

d_gene: .
abundance: .
v_gene: TRBV6-2/TRBV6-3
j_gene: TRBJ1-5
CDR3nt: TGTGCCAGCAGGGACGCTGATCAGCCCCAGCATTTT
CDR3aa: CASRDADQPQHF

d_gene: .
abundance: .
v_gene: TRBV6-2/TRBV6-3
j_gene: TRBJ1-2
CDR3nt: TGTGCCAGCAGTTCGCCCTGGGGTCAGGGGACCAACTATGGCTACACCTTC
CDR3aa: CASSSPWGQGTNYGYTF

d_gene: TRBD2
abundance: many
v_gene: TRBV11-2
j_gene: TRBJ2-7
CDR3nt: TGTGCCAGCAGCTTTGGGACTAGCGGGACTTACTTC
CDR3aa: CASSFGTSGTYF

d_gene: .
abundance: .
v_gene: TRBV18
j_gene: TRBJ1-2
CDR3nt: TGTGCCAGCTCAACAAACAGGGAGGCCGGCTACACCTTC
CDR3aa: CASSTNREAGYTF

d_gene: TRBD1
abundance: few
v_gene: TRBV6-1
j_gene: TRBJ2-5
CDR3nt: TGTGCCCTGCGTGGGGGACAGCAAGAGACCCAGTACTTC
CDR3aa: CALRGGQQETQYF

d_gene: .
abundance: .
v_gene: TRBV14
j_gene: TRBJ2-7
CDR3nt: TGTGCCAGCAGCCCCCGAGTTGCGGGACGAGAGCAGTACTTC
CDR3aa: CASSPRVAGREQYF

d_gene: TRBD1
abundance: many
v_gene: TRBV4-3
j_gene: TRBJ1-2
CDR3nt: TGCGCCAGCAAGCCAAAGACAGGGGAAGGCTATGGCTACACCTTC
CDR3aa: CASKPKTGEGYGYTF

d_gene: .
abundance: .
v_gene: TRBV4-3
j_gene: TRBJ2-3
CDR3nt: TGCGCCAGCAGCCAAGAGACCGCAGATACGCAGTATTTT
CDR3aa: CASSQETADTQYF

d_gene: .
abundance: .
v_gene: TRBV7-2
j_gene: TRBJ1-6
CDR3nt: TGTGCCAGCAGCCAAGACATCCATTCACCCCTCCACTTT
CDR3aa: CASSQDIHSPLHF

d_gene: TRBD2
abundance: few
v_gene: TRBV10-3
j_gene: TRBJ2-1
CDR3nt: TGTGCCATCGCCCCCGCGGGAGTGTCCCACAATGAGCAGTTCTTC
CDR3aa: CAIAPAGVSHNEQFF

d_gene: .
abundance: many
v_gene: TRBV20-1
j_gene: TRBJ2-3
CDR3nt: TGCAGTGCTCCGCTTGACCCGGGGACAGATACGCAGTATTTT
CDR3aa: CSAPLDPGTDTQYF

d_gene: .
abundance: few
v_gene: TRBV2
j_gene: TRBJ2-3
CDR3nt: TGTGCCAGCAGTGAACGGGCAGTTACGCAGTATTTT
CDR3aa: CASSERAVTQYF

d_gene: TRBD1
abundance: .
v_gene: TRBV9
j_gene: TRBJ1-1
CDR3nt: TGTGCCAGCAGCGTAGTAACTGGGACAGCCGGTGAAGCTTTCTTT
CDR3aa: CASSVVTGTAGEAFF

d_gene: TRBD1
abundance: few
v_gene: TRBV7-2
j_gene: TRBJ1-1
CDR3nt: TGTGCCAGCAGTGCTGGACAGGGAGGGAGTACTGAAGCTTTCTTT
CDR3aa: CASSAGQGGSTEAFF

d_gene: .
abundance: .
v_gene: TRBV14
j_gene: TRBJ1-4
CDR3nt: TGTGCCAGCAGCCAAGGAAGGGAATTGTATTTT
CDR3aa: CASSQGRELYF

d_gene: .
abundance: few
v_gene: TRBV7-9
j_gene: TRBJ1-1
CDR3nt: TGTGCCAGCCCTGAAGCTTTCTTT
CDR3aa: CASPEAFF

d_gene: .
abundance: few
v_gene: TRBV12-5
j_gene: TRBJ1-1
CDR3nt: TGTGCTAGTGGTCCCGACAGAGAAGCTTTCTTT
CDR3aa: CASGPDREAFF

d_gene: .
abundance: many
v_gene: TRBV29-1
j_gene: TRBJ1-1
CDR3nt: TGCAGCGGGACATTGTGGGGGCAAAGGACTGAAGCTTTCTTT
CDR3aa: CSGTLWGQRTEAFF

d_gene: .
abundance: many
v_gene: TRBV29-1
j_gene: TRBJ2-7
CDR3nt: TGCAGCGTTAGTCTGGGACGGTACGAGCAGTACTTC
CDR3aa: CSVSLGRYEQYF